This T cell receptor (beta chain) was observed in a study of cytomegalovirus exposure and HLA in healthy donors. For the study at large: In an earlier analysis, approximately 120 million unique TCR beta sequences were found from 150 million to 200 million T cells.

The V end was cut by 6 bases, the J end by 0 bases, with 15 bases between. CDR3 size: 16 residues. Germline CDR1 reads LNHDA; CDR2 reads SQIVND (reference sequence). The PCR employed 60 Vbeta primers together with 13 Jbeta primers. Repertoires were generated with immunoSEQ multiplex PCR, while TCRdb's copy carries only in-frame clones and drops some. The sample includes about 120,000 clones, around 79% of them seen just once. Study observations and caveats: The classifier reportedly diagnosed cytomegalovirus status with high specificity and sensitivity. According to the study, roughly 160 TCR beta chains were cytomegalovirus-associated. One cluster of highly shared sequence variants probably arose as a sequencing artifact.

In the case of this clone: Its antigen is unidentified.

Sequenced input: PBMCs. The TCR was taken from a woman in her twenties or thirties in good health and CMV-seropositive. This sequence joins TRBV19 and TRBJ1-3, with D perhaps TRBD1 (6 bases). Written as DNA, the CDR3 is TGTGCCAGTAGACGTACAGGGAGCGCCTCTGGAAACACCATATATTTT. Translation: CASRRTGSASGNTIYF. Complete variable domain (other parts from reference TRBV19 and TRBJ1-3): DGGITQSPKYLFRKEGQNVTLSCEQNLNHDAMYWYRQDPGQGLRLIYYSQIVNDFQKGDIAEGYSVSREKKESFPLTVTSAQKNPTAFYLCASRRTGSASGNTIYFGEGSWLTVV.